This T cell receptor (beta chain) was identified during a study of T cells in Graves' hyperthyroidism and ophthalmopathy (dated by TCRdb to about 2019). Describing the broader study: Peripheral blood samples were taken at the time of initial diagnosis, prior to any treatment. The 75 to 100 discovery patients were divided at random into training and test sets in a 7:3 ratio. Once sampling was done, hyperthyroidism patients were given methimazole at a starting dose of 30 mg daily, whereas ophthalmopathy patients were given high-dose intravenous methylprednisolone. TCR Vbeta CDR3 sequencing of 130 to 150 peripheral blood samples (43 ophthalmopathy, 75 hyperthyroidism and about 17 progressor patients) is reported in the paper. Thyroid tissue and blood T-cell repertoires from roughly 6 Graves' hyperthyroidism patients were also compared in the study. A discovery cohort of about a hundred patients, about 40 with Graves' ophthalmopathy and over 55 with stable Graves' hyperthyroidism, was used to find distinguishing TCR V-J signatures. Prospective prediction of ophthalmopathy was tested in an independent validation cohort of 18 to 20 hyperthyroidism patients and 17 patients who later progressed to ophthalmopathy. Overall results and qualifications from the work: Sample size was not statistically predetermined, and investigators were not blinded to group allocation. In validation, the model predicted progression to ophthalmopathy a median of approximately 6.6 months before onset, with 65% to 71% sensitivity and 72.22% specificity. Blood samples also contained most of the expanded thyroid clonotypes (frequency above 0.001), which suggests that blood repertoires may reflect thyroid immune responses. Ophthalmopathy was separated from stable hyperthyroidism by a 13 V-J signature model, with about 86% sensitivity and about 81% specificity obtained in cross-validation and 80%/75% obtained in testing.

Regarding this clonotype: Its target antigen remains unknown. Qualities for individual bases were not recorded, and no much larger clone is one base off.

The CDR3 runs 15 residues from the cysteine to the phenylalanine. CDR3 DNA is the only sequence kept; it has 45 bases, read in frame from the first base. CDR1 and CDR2 are drawn from the germline V gene: SGHTA, FQGTGA. V sheds 4 bases and J sheds 3 bases, leaving 16 bases between their ends. Amplification of TCR beta CDR3 regions was carried out from RNA transcripts. The first round of RT-PCR for the TCR CDR3 was performed with the HTBI primer set and the Qiagen OneStep RT-PCR kit. A second multiplex PCR round built the libraries, followed by size selection and purification. Libraries were sequenced paired-end with 100 bp reads on an Illumina HiSeq2000. On the study's bioinformatics: SOAPnuke was used to process the raw data, with reads discarded if the reads contained adapters or uncalled bases, had a mean Phred below 15, or lacked an exact constant-primer or identifier match. COPE v1.2.5 was used to merge the high-quality paired reads, and each unique nucleotide sequence was defined as a clonotype. MiTCR v1.1 was used to align clonotypes to the IMGT TRBV, TRBD and TRBJ reference segments. The analysis was restricted to V-J combinations with a frequency above 0.0001, which together covered 99.2% of the repertoires. A TCS score was defined as the ratio of F50 (clonal expansion) to E x V (chaos), with BLOSUM62-based TCRdist applied between CDR3 peptides within each V-J. Welch's t-statistics and random forest reduced around 550 V-J features to roughly 13, which were used in a naive Bayes classifier (R e1071). In TCRdb, the public reads were trimmed at Q25 with fastp and aligned with MiXCR, with productive beta chains retained. Each CDR3 protein appears once, grouped with its most common genes and DNA. TCRdb assigned the V and J calls; the authors' analysis was not used. The sample table lists more than 300,000 distinct CDR3 sequences, less than 20% of them with a count of one. 35% to 45% of the sample comes from the top ten.

In the ophthalmopathy patients, disease was moderately to severely active, with a Clinical Activity Score of 3 or more, a NOSPECS grade of 4 or more, and a duration of less than 3 months. Patients with uncontrolled infections, other autoimmune diseases, pregnancy or lactation were excluded. Diagnoses relied on clinical symptoms, serum thyroxine and TRAb, thyroid ultrasound and orbital computed tomography. Ficoll-Paque density gradient centrifugation was used to isolate PBMCs from approximately 10 ml of fresh peripheral blood. Total RNA was extracted using Trizol reagent, and RNA quality was assessed on an Agilent 2100 Bioanalyzer.

This clonotype originated in a man aged 18 to 29 with Graves' ophthalmopathy. The V gene is TRBV7-3 and the J gene is TRBJ2-7; the D gene cannot be resolved reliably. The sequenced sample consisted of blood. The DNA sequence is given as TGTGCCAGCAGCTCCCAAGCCGGACGGCACTACGAGCAGTACTTC. Its coded protein is CASSSQAGRHYEQYF. Extended through the reference TRBV7-3 and TRBJ2-7 proteins, this CDR3 yields the full variable domain: GAGVSQTPSNKVTEKGKYVELRCDPISGHTALYWYRQSLGQGPEFLIYFQGTGAADDSGLPNDRFFAVRPEGSVSTLKIQRTERGDSAVYLCASSSQAGRHYEQYFGPGTRLTVT.